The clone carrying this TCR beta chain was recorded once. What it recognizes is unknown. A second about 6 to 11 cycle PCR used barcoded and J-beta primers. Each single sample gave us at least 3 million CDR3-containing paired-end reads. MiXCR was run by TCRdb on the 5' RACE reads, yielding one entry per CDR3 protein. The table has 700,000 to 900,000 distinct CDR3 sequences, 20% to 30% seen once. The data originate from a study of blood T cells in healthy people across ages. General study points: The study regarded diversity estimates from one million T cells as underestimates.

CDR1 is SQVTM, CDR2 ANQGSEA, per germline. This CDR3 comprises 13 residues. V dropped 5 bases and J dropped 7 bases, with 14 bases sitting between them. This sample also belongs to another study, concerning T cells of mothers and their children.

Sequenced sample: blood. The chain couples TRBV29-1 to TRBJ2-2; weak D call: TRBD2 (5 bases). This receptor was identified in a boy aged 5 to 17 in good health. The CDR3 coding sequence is TGCAGCGTTCGGGGTGGAAATGACGGGGAGCTGTTTTTT. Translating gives CSVRGGNDGELFF.